This TCR beta chain was profiled in a study of T cell responses to AZD1222 COVID-19 vaccine. Findings of the study overall: Repertoires were obtained only post-peak T cell response. Across spike, vaccine-associated CD4 TCRs were found, dominant at 160-218 and 743-854.

The ends were cut back, 2 bases at V and 0 bases at J, with 11 bases in the middle. The CDR3 totals 15 residues. Germline-derived CDR1 and CDR2 are ENHRY and SYGVKD. Here immunoSEQ multiplex PCR was the method, and the copy in TCRdb shows in-frame clones only, minus some. This table holds fewer than 55,000 clones, roughly 84% found once. The sample holds a few counts of this clone. The antigen is not known. This chain connects TRBV10-3 to TRBJ2-7; perhaps TRBD2 as D (5 bases). The material sequenced was peripheral blood, taken on day 0 of MenACWY control vaccination. This receptor was obtained from an adult in good health. The CDR3 DNA sequence: TGTGCCATCAGTGAGAAGACGGGGTCCTCCTACGAGCAGTACTTC. Its protein product is CAISEKTGSSYEQYF.